This T cell receptor (beta chain) was captured by sequencing in a study of blood T cell repertoires in COVID-19. Whole-study context: From T cells, B-cell-depleted T cells, or PBMCs came the material, which was cDNA or gDNA.

Patients from Seattle were sampled longitudinally, starting during active infection. In the original processing: Estimation of nucleated cell counts was performed using reference gene primer amplification. Sequencing used immunoSEQ multiplex PCR; TCRdb keeps in-frame clones, though not all of them. V and J calls and clone size are as listed in that table; D and trimming were resolved from the DNA. This sample carries about 340,000 clones, around nine tenths of them seen once, and the ten largest clones take about 7.3%. The CDR3 sequence is 13 residues long. Trimming took 7 bases from V and 4 from J; bases not matched to a gene: 4.

V usage is TRBV12-3 or TRBV12-4 and J usage is TRBJ1-5; TRBD1 matches at 7 bases. Sequencing was done on a sample of peripheral blood. The sequence derives from a woman between 65 and 79 years old with COVID-19, enrolled during active disease. The DNA of the CDR3 is TGTGCCAGCACTGACAGGGAGAATCAGCCCCAGCATTTT. Encoded protein: CASTDRENQPQHF.